Listed here are 2 T cell receptor beta chains from one sample, sequenced in a study of blood T cell repertoires in COVID-19. Repertoires were generated with immunoSEQ multiplex PCR, while TCRdb's copy carries only in-frame clones and drops some. The data hold about 350,000 clones, with 90% to 95% observed a single time. The sequencing sample was made of peripheral blood. These receptors were taken from a woman aged 18-30 years who had recovered from COVID-19.

V usage is TRBV6-5 and J usage is TRBJ2-3; 8 bases align to TRBD2. Germline V CDR1 and CDR2: MNHEY, SVGAGI. The V and J ends lost 4 bases and 3 bases, in that order; junction bases with no gene match: 6. The CDR3 extends over 15 amino acids. CDR3 amino acids: CASSWTSSGTDTQYF. The DNA of the CDR3 is TGTGCCAGCAGTTGGACTAGCTCGGGGACAGATACGCAGTATTTT.

This clone was seen more than once but under ten times. The gene calls are TRBV28 and TRBJ2-2; 11 bases fit TRBD1. The CDR3 runs 17 residues. Looked up from germline, CDR1 is MDHEN and CDR2 is SYDVKM. V trimming: 1 base; J trimming: 2 bases; junction bases outside the gene matches: 3. CDR3 in DNA: TGTGCCAGCAGTTTATTCTGGACAGGGGGCAACACCGGGGAGCTGTTTTTT. Translation: CASSLFWTGGNTGELFF.